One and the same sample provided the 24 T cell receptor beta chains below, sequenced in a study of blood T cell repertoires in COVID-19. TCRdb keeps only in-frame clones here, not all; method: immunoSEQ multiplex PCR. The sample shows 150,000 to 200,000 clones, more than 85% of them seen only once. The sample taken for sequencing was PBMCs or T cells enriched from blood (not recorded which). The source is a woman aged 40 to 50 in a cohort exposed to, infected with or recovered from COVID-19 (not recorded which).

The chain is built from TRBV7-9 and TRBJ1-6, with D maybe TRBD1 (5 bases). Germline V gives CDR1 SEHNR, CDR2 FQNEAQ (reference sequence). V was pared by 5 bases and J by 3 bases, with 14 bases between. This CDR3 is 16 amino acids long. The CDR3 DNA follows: TGTGCCAGCAGCCCCGTGGGGGGATACTATAATTCACCCCTCCACTTT. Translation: CASSPVGGYYNSPLHF.

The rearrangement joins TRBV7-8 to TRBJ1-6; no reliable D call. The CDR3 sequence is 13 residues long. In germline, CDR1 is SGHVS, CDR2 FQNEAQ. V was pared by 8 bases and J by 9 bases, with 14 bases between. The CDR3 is CASGSRIGSPLHF. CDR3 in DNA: TGTGCCAGCGGATCGAGGATAGGTTCACCCCTCCACTTT.

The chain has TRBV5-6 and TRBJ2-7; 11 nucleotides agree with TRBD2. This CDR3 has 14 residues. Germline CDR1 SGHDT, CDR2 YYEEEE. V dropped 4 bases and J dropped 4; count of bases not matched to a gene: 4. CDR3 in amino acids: CASSAGTSGYEQYF. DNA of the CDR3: TGTGCCAGCAGCGCCGGGACTAGCGGATACGAGCAGTACTTC.

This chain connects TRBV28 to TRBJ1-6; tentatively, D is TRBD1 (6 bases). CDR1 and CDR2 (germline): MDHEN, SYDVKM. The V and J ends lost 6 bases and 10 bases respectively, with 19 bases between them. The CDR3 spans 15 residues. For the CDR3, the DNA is TGTGCCAGCAGCGTACAGGGACCTCCAAACTCACCCCTCCACTTT. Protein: CASSVQGPPNSPLHF.

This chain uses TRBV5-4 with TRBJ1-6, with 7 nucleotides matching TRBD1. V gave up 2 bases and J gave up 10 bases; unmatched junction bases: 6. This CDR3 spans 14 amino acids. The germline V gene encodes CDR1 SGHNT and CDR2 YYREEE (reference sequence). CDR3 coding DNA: TGTGCCAGCAGCTTCCGGGACAGTGCCTCACCCCTCCACTTT. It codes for CASSFRDSASPLHF.

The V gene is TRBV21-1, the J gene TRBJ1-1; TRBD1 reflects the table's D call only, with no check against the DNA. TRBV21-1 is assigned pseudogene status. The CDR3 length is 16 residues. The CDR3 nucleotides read TGTGCCAGCAGCAGGCGGACAGGGGGCAGGTGGACTGAAGCTTTCTTT. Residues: CASSRRTGGRWTEAFF.

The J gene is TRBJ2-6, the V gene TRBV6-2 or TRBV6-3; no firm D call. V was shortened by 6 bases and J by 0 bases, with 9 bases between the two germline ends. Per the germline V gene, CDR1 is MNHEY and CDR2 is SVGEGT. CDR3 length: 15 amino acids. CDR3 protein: CASSPVLSGANVLTF. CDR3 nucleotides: TGTGCCAGCAGCCCCGTCCTCTCTGGGGCCAACGTCCTGACTTTC.

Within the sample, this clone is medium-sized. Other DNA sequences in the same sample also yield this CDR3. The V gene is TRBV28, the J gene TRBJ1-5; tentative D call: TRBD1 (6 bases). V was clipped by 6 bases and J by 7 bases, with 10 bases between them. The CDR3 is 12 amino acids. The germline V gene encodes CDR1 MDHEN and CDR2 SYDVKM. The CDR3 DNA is TGTGCCAGCAGGACAGGATCGCAGCCCCAGCATTTT. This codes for CASRTGSQPQHF.

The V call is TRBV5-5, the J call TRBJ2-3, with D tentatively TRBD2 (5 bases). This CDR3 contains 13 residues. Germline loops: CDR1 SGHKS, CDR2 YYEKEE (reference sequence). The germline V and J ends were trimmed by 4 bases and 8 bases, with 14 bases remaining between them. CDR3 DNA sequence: TGTGCCAGCAGCCCCGAGCCAGGAGGTACGCAGTATTTT. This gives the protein CASSPEPGGTQYF.

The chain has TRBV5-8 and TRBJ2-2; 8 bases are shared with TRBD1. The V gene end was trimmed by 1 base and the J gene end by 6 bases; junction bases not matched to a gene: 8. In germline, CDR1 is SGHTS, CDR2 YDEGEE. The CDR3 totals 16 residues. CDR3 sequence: CASSLLGRGLSGELFF. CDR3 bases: TGTGCCAGCAGCTTGCTAGGCAGGGGGCTGTCCGGGGAGCTGTTTTTT.

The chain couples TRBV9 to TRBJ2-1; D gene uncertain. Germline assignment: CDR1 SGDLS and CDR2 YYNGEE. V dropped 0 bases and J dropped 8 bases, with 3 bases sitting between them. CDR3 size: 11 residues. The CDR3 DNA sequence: TGTGCCAGCAGCGTAGTCGATGAGCAGTTCTTC. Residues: CASSVVDEQFF.

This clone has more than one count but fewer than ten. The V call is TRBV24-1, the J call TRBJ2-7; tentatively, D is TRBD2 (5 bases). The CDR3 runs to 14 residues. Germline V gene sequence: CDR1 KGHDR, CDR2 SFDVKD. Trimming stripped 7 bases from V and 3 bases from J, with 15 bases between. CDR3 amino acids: CATRPGNGGYEQYF. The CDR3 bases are TGTGCCACCAGGCCCGGGAACGGAGGCTACGAGCAGTACTTC.

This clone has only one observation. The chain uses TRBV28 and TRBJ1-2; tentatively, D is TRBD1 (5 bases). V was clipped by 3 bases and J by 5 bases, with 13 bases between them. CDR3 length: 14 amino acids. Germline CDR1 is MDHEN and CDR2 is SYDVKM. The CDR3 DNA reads TGTGCCAGCAGTTTGTCGCCCAGGGAATATGGCTACACCTTC. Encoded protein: CASSLSPREYGYTF.

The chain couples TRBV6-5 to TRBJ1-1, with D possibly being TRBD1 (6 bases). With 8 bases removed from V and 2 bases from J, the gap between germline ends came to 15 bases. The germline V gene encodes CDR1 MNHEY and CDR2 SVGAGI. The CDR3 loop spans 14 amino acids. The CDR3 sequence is CASGGRVSNTEAFF. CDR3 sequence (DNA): TGTGCCAGCGGGGGCCGGGTTTCAAACACTGAAGCTTTCTTT.

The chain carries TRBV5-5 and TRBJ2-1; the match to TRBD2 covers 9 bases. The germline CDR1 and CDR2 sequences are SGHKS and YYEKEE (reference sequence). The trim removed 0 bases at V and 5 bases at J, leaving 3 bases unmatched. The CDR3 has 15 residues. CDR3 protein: CASSLELAGNNEQFF. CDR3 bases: TGTGCCAGCAGCTTGGAACTAGCGGGTAACAATGAGCAGTTCTTC.

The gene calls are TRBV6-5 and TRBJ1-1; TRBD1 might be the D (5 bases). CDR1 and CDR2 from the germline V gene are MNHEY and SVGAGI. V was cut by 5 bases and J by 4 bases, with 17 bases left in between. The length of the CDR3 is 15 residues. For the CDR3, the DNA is TGTGCCAGCAGTAATCCGAGGGGCGGGGGCACTGAAGCTTTCTTT. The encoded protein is CASSNPRGGGTEAFF.

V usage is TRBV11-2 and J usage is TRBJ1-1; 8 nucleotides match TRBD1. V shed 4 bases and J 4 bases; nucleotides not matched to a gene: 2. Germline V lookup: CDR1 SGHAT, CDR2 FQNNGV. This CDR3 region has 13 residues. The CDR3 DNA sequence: TGTGCCAGCAGCTACAGGGGGGGCACTGAAGCTTTCTTT. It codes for CASSYRGGTEAFF. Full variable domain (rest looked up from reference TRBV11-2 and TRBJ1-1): EAGVAQSPRYKIIEKRQSVAFWCNPISGHATLYWYQQILGQGPKLLIQFQNNGVVDDSQLPKDRFSAERLKGVDSTLKIQPAKLEDSAVYLCASSYRGGTEAFFGQGTRLTVV.

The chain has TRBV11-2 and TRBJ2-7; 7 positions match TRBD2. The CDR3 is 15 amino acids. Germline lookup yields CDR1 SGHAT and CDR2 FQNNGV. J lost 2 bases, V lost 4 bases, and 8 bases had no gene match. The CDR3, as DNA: TGTGCCAGCAGCTGGGGCGGGGGTGGCGCCTACGAGCAGTACTTC. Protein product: CASSWGGGGAYEQYF. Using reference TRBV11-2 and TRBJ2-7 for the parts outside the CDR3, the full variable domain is EAGVAQSPRYKIIEKRQSVAFWCNPISGHATLYWYQQILGQGPKLLIQFQNNGVVDDSQLPKDRFSAERLKGVDSTLKIQPAKLEDSAVYLCASSWGGGGAYEQYFGPGTRLTVT.

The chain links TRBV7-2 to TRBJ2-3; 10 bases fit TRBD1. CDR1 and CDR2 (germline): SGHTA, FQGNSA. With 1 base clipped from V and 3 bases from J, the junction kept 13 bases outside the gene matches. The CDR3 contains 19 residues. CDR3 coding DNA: TGTGCCAGCAGCTTAGGGCCCGGGGACAGGGGAAGTACTACAGATACGCAGTATTTT. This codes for CASSLGPGDRGSTTDTQYF.

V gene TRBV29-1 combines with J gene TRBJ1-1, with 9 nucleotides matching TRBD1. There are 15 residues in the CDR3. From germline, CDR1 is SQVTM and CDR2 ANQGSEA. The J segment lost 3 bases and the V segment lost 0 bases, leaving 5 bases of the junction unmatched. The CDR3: CSVEDNDRGDTEAFF. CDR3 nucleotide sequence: TGCAGCGTTGAAGATAACGACAGGGGGGACACTGAAGCTTTCTTT.

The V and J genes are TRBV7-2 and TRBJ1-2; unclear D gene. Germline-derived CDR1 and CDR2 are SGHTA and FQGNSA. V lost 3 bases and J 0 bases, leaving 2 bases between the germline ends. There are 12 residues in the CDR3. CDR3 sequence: CASSFTNYGYTF. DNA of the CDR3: TGTGCCAGCAGCTTTACTAACTATGGCTACACCTTC.

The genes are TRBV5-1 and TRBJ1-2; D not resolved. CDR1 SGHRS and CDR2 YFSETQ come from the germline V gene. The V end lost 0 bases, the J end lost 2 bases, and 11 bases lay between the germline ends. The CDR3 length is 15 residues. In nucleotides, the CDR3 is TGCGCCAGCAGCTTGGAGTTCGGGGTAAACTATGGCTACACCTTC. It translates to CASSLEFGVNYGYTF.

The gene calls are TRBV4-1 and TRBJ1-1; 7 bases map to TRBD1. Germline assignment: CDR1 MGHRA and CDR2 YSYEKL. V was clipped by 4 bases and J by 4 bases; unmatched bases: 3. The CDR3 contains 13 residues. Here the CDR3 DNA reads TGCGCCAGCAGCCGCGGGACAGTCACTGAAGCTTTCTTT. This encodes CASSRGTVTEAFF.

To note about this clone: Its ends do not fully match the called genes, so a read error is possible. The CDR3 spells CSALKSTGF. The CDR3 DNA is TGCAGTGCTTTAAAGTCTACTGGCTTT. The chain is built from TRBV20-1 and TRBJ1-1; D unclear. Germline CDR1 DFQATT, CDR2 SNEGSKA (reference sequence). The CDR3 totals 9 residues.